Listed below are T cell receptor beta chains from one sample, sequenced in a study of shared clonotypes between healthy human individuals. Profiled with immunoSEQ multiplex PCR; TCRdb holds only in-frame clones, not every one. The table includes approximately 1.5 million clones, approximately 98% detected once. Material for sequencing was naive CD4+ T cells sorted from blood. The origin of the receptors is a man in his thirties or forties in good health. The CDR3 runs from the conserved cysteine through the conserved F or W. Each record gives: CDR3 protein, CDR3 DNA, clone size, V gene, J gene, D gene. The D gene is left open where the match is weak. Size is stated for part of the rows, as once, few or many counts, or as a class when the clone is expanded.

CDR3aa: CASSLRQSGKYGYTF
CDR3nt: TGTGCCAGCAGCTTGCGGCAGTCCGGTAAATATGGCTACACCTTC
abundance: -
v_gene: TRBV5-8
j_gene: TRBJ1-2
d_gene: -

CDR3aa: CASSTRDYEQYF
CDR3nt: TGTGCCAGCTCAACCAGGGACTACGAGCAGTACTTC
abundance: -
v_gene: TRBV18
j_gene: TRBJ2-7
d_gene: -

CDR3aa: CASKGHKTEAFF
CDR3nt: TGTGCCAGTAAAGGGCATAAGACTGAAGCTTTCTTT
abundance: -
v_gene: TRBV19
j_gene: TRBJ1-1
d_gene: -

CDR3aa: CASSPTSGLAKNIQYF
CDR3nt: TGTGCCAGCAGCCCGACTAGCGGGCTAGCCAAAAACATTCAGTACTTC
abundance: -
v_gene: TRBV5-4
j_gene: TRBJ2-4
d_gene: TRBD2

CDR3aa: CASSPPSGTAVTQYF
CDR3nt: TGTGCCAGCTCACCACCCTCTGGGACAGCCGTAACCCAGTACTTC
abundance: -
v_gene: TRBV18
j_gene: TRBJ2-5
d_gene: TRBD1

CDR3aa: CASSPYVQQEFYEQYF
CDR3nt: TGTGCCAGCTCACCATACGTACAACAGGAATTCTACGAGCAGTACTTC
abundance: -
v_gene: TRBV18
j_gene: TRBJ2-7
d_gene: -

CDR3aa: CASSITRGPTYEQYF
CDR3nt: TGTGCCAGTAGTATTACTCGGGGGCCGACCTACGAGCAGTACTTC
abundance: -
v_gene: TRBV19
j_gene: TRBJ2-7
d_gene: -

CDR3aa: CASSPPGLAGSDTQYF
CDR3nt: TGTGCCAGCTCACCACCGGGACTAGCGGGATCAGATACGCAGTATTTT
abundance: -
v_gene: TRBV18
j_gene: TRBJ2-3
d_gene: TRBD2

CDR3aa: CASSHRTGVFNEQYF
CDR3nt: TGCGCCAGCAGCCACCGGACAGGGGTTTTCAACGAGCAGTACTTC
abundance: -
v_gene: TRBV4-1
j_gene: TRBJ2-7
d_gene: TRBD1

CDR3aa: CSLAGSYEQYF
CDR3nt: TGCAGCTTAGCGGGATCCTACGAGCAGTACTTC
abundance: -
v_gene: TRBV20-1
j_gene: TRBJ2-7
d_gene: TRBD2

CDR3aa: CASSLGTAGIDQPQHF
CDR3nt: TGTGCCAGCAGCTTGGGGACGGCAGGGATAGATCAGCCCCAGCATTTT
abundance: -
v_gene: TRBV5-6
j_gene: TRBJ1-5
d_gene: -

CDR3aa: CASSLGTDTQYF
CDR3nt: TGTGCCAGCAGTTTAGGGACAGATACGCAGTATTTT
abundance: -
v_gene: TRBV28
j_gene: TRBJ2-3
d_gene: -

CDR3aa: CASASFSGGNTGELFF
CDR3nt: TGTGCCAGCGCCTCGTTTAGCGGGGGGAACACCGGGGAGCTGTTTTTT
abundance: -
v_gene: TRBV9
j_gene: TRBJ2-2
d_gene: TRBD2

CDR3aa: CASSYAPGGTDTQYF
CDR3nt: TGTGCCAGCAGCTATGCTCCGGGTGGCACAGATACGCAGTATTTT
abundance: -
v_gene: TRBV9
j_gene: TRBJ2-3
d_gene: -

CDR3aa: CASSELLAGGHEQYF
CDR3nt: TGTGCCAGCAGTGAACTGCTAGCGGGAGGCCACGAGCAGTACTTC
abundance: -
v_gene: TRBV6-1
j_gene: TRBJ2-7
d_gene: TRBD2

CDR3aa: CSELAGDETQYF
CDR3nt: TGCAGCGAACTAGCGGGAGATGAGACCCAGTACTTC
abundance: -
v_gene: TRBV29-1
j_gene: TRBJ2-5
d_gene: TRBD2

CDR3aa: CASSLGGSSGEQFF
CDR3nt: TGTGCCAGCAGTTTGGGCGGGAGTAGTGGTGAGCAGTTCTTC
abundance: -
v_gene: TRBV28
j_gene: TRBJ2-1
d_gene: TRBD2

CDR3aa: CASSLTDGNTIYF
CDR3nt: TGTGCCAGCAGTTTAACGGATGGAAACACCATATATTTT
abundance: once
v_gene: TRBV27
j_gene: TRBJ1-3
d_gene: -

CDR3aa: CASSFAGTEAFF
CDR3nt: TGTGCCAGTAGTTTCGCAGGGACCGAAGCTTTCTTT
abundance: -
v_gene: TRBV19
j_gene: TRBJ1-1
d_gene: -

CDR3aa: CASSESPYPVKDNEQFF
CDR3nt: TGTGCCAGCAGCGAGAGCCCTTATCCCGTCAAGGACAATGAGCAGTTCTTC
abundance: -
v_gene: TRBV9
j_gene: TRBJ2-1
d_gene: -

CDR3aa: CASSLAFGGSMTDTQYF
CDR3nt: TGCGCCAGCAGCTTGGCTTTTGGCGGGAGTATGACAGATACGCAGTATTTT
abundance: -
v_gene: TRBV5-1
j_gene: TRBJ2-3
d_gene: TRBD2

CDR3aa: CASSLKGANEKLFF
CDR3nt: TGCGCCAGCAGCTTGAAGGGGGCTAATGAAAAACTGTTTTTT
abundance: -
v_gene: TRBV5-1
j_gene: TRBJ1-4
d_gene: -

CDR3aa: CASSLEHRFPDEQYF
CDR3nt: TGTGCCAGCAGCTTGGAACATCGCTTCCCCGACGAGCAGTACTTC
abundance: -
v_gene: TRBV5-6
j_gene: TRBJ2-7
d_gene: -

CDR3aa: CASSSVGRGRKRETQYF
CDR3nt: TGTGCCAGCAGCTCGGTGGGAAGAGGTCGGAAAAGAGAGACCCAGTACTTC
abundance: -
v_gene: TRBV7-9
j_gene: TRBJ2-5
d_gene: -

CDR3aa: CAWRGPGGNYEQYF
CDR3nt: TGTGCCTGGAGGGGGCCAGGGGGGAACTACGAGCAGTACTTC
abundance: -
v_gene: TRBV30
j_gene: TRBJ2-7
d_gene: -

CDR3aa: CASSLMVGAEQFF
CDR3nt: TGTGCCAGCAGCTTAATGGTAGGAGCTGAGCAGTTCTTC
abundance: -
v_gene: TRBV7-3
j_gene: TRBJ2-1
d_gene: -

CDR3aa: CASSRDRITEAFF
CDR3nt: TGTGCCAGCAGCCGGGACAGGATCACTGAAGCTTTCTTT
abundance: -
v_gene: TRBV11-2
j_gene: TRBJ1-1
d_gene: TRBD1

CDR3aa: CASTSLRNYGYTF
CDR3nt: TGTGCCAGCACAAGCCTCCGGAACTATGGCTACACCTTC
abundance: -
v_gene: TRBV6-5
j_gene: TRBJ1-2
d_gene: -

CDR3aa: CASSTQLAGNNEQFF
CDR3nt: TGTGCCAGCAGTACTCAACTAGCGGGAAACAATGAGCAGTTCTTC
abundance: -
v_gene: TRBV28
j_gene: TRBJ2-1
d_gene: TRBD2

CDR3aa: CASRRDREAGNTIYF
CDR3nt: TGTGCCAGCAGGAGAGACAGGGAGGCTGGAAACACCATATATTTT
abundance: once
v_gene: TRBV6-5
j_gene: TRBJ1-3
d_gene: TRBD1

CDR3aa: CASRGTYDTGELFF
CDR3nt: TGTGCCAGCAGAGGAACTTACGACACCGGGGAGCTGTTTTTT
abundance: -
v_gene: TRBV7-8
j_gene: TRBJ2-2
d_gene: -

CDR3aa: CASKTGQSRNTIYF
CDR3nt: TGTGCCAGCAAAACGGGACAGAGCCGAAACACCATATATTTT
abundance: -
v_gene: TRBV2
j_gene: TRBJ1-3
d_gene: TRBD1

CDR3aa: CASSLDLWESTDTQYF
CDR3nt: TGTGCCAGCAGCTTAGATCTCTGGGAAAGCACAGATACGCAGTATTTT
abundance: once
v_gene: TRBV7-2
j_gene: TRBJ2-3
d_gene: -

CDR3aa: CASSREGTGNTEAFF
CDR3nt: TGCGCCAGCAGCAGGGAAGGGACAGGGAACACTGAAGCTTTCTTT
abundance: once
v_gene: TRBV5-1
j_gene: TRBJ1-1
d_gene: TRBD1

CDR3aa: CAISDHLLGTSGGYEQYF
CDR3nt: TGTGCCATCAGTGACCACCTCTTGGGGACTAGCGGGGGCTACGAGCAGTACTTC
abundance: -
v_gene: TRBV10-3
j_gene: TRBJ2-7
d_gene: TRBD2

CDR3aa: CASSSLGPLANTGELFF
CDR3nt: TGTGCCAGCAGCTCCTTGGGACCTCTCGCGAACACCGGGGAGCTGTTTTTT
abundance: -
v_gene: TRBV5-4
j_gene: TRBJ2-2
d_gene: -

CDR3aa: CASTISGQGNAGELFF
CDR3nt: TGCGCCAGCACGATATCAGGACAGGGAAACGCCGGGGAGCTGTTTTTT
abundance: -
v_gene: TRBV5-1
j_gene: TRBJ2-2
d_gene: TRBD1

CDR3aa: CASRQGQMEQYF
CDR3nt: TGCGCCAGCAGGCAAGGACAGATGGAGCAGTACTTC
abundance: -
v_gene: TRBV5-1
j_gene: TRBJ2-7
d_gene: -

CDR3aa: CASRGGHGAGNTGELFF
CDR3nt: TGTGCCAGCCGGGGGGGCCACGGGGCCGGGAACACCGGGGAGCTGTTTTTT
abundance: -
v_gene: TRBV2
j_gene: TRBJ2-2
d_gene: TRBD2

CDR3aa: CAWGRQTQYF
CDR3nt: TGTGCCTGGGGCCGTCAGACCCAGTACTTC
abundance: -
v_gene: TRBV30
j_gene: TRBJ2-5
d_gene: -